This T cell receptor beta chain was sequenced in a study of CD8 T cells in Susac syndrome. Sequencing of TCR beta was undertaken in CD8+ and CD4+ T cells derived from blood. Negative isolation was used for CD8+ and CD4+ T cells and FACS enrichment for TEMRA cells. Trimming removed 5 bases from V and 13 bases from J; junction bases left unmatched: 6. The length of the CDR3 is 11 residues. CDR1 is GTSNPN, CDR2 SVGIG, per germline (reference sequence). Reverse transcription of 0.5 to 1 ug RNA was performed with random hexamers. The amplification used immunoSEQ multiplex PCR on TCR beta CDR3; it spanned 54 Vbeta and 13 Jbeta. TCRdb redid the calling of the immunoSEQ multiplex PCR reads with MiXCR, one entry per CDR3 protein. The sample contains roughly 170,000 distinct CDR3 sequences, 85% to 95% of which appear only once.

The genes are TRBV30 and TRBJ2-1; 9 nucleotides agree with TRBD1. Sequencing was performed on CD4+ T cells from PBMCs. The source of this sequence is a human donor with multiple sclerosis. In DNA, the CDR3 is TGTGCCTGGGGCGAACAGGGGGCTCAGTTCTTC. Amino acid sequence: CAWGEQGAQFF.